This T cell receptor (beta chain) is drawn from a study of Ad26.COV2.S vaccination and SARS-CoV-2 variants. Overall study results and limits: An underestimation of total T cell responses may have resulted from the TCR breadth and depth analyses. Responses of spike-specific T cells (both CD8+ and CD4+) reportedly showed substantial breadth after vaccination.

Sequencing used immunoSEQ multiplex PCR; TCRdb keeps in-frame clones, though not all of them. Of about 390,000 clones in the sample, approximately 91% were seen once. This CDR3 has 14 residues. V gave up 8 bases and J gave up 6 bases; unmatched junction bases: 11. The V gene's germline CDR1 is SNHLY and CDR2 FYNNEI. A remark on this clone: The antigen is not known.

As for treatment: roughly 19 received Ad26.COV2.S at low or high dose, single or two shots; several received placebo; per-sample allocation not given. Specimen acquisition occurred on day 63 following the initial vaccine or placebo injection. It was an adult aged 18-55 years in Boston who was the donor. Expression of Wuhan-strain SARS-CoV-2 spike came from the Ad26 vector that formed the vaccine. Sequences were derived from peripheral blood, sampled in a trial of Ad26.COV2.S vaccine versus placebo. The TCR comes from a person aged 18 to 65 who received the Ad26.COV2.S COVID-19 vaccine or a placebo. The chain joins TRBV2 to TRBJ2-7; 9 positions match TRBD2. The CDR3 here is CASSRLAGSPEQYF. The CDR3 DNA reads TGTGCCAGCTCCCGTCTAGCGGGGTCTCCCGAGCAGTACTTC.